The source of this T cell receptor (beta chain) is a study of regulatory T cells in long-lasting Graves disease. Study in general: By definition, persistent Graves' disease involved antithyroid drugs for over 5 years alongside positive TSH receptor antibodies. Study outcomes and limitations: It is possible that accuracy was reduced by the small size of the sample. Gene preferences differed: TRBV28, TRBJ1-2, TRBJ2-5 in persistent cases.

The time point: persistent/refractory GD, antithyroid drugs over 5 years with positive TRAb. RNA extracted from PBMCs served as the sequencing template. According to the study, TCR beta libraries were built with iRepertoire HTBI primers and CDR3-region Arm-PCR. Per the original data handling: Identification of gene segments yielded approximately 62 TRBV and about 14 TRBJ across samples. One entry per CDR3 protein, called by TCRdb with MiXCR from the multiplex PCR reads. The V and J calls and clone size come from TCRdb's table, not from the authors' own analysis. The sample records about 460,000 distinct CDR3 sequences, 20% to 25% being singletons. In regard to this clonotype: Its specificity is not known.

The CDR3 consists of 13 residues. The germline CDR1 and CDR2 sequences are MGHRA and YSYEKL. V shed 2 bases and J shed 4 bases, with 8 bases lying between them. The specimen was peripheral blood mononuclear cells (PBMCs), collected when the disease was refractory, from a patient treated with antithyroid drugs. This chain links TRBV4-1 with TRBJ1-1, with a possible D match to TRBD1 (6 bases). The clonotype comes from a female donor with Graves disease. CDR3 coding DNA: TGCGCCAGCAGCCAACCAGGGGTCACTGAAGCTTTCTTT. Translating gives CASSQPGVTEAFF.